This record covers a single T cell receptor beta chain. Its matching antigen is unknown. This entry belongs to a study of T-cell memory formation after mild COVID-19. Study-level information: TCR clusters mostly belonged to single donors. Findings of the study overall: Detection of some responders pre-infection suggested pre-existing cross-reactive memory T cells participated. Of the contracting clones, CD4+ ones lay mainly in CM and EM, and CD8+ ones in EMRA.

The germline CDR1 and CDR2 sequences are LGHNA and YSLEER. Trimming took off 2 bases at V and 8 bases at J, with 12 bases between the two ends. The CDR3 sequence is 14 residues long. UMIs and sample barcodes were carried by the TCR alpha and TCR beta cDNA libraries that 5'RACE produced using constant-segment primers. MiXCR, applied by TCRdb to the 5' RACE reads, yields one record per CDR3 protein. The sample has around 200,000 distinct CDR3 sequences, 10% seen once. The chain uses TRBV4-3 and TRBJ1-4, with unresolved D. The sequencing sample was made of PBMCs or a T cell subset sorted from them (not recorded which). The sequence was collected from a man between 18 and 29 years old who had mild COVID-19 (a few samples of this study predate the infection). Cell type and time point are not known. CDR3 DNA: TGCGCCAGCAGCCAATCGACCGGCGGGGAAAAACTGTTTTTT. Amino acid sequence: CASSQSTGGEKLFF.